This is a list of T cell receptor beta chains from one sample in a study of immune evolution from preneoplasia to lung adenocarcinoma. Repertoires were generated with immunoSEQ multiplex PCR, while TCRdb's copy carries only in-frame clones and drops some. The data show about 5,500 clones, 83% seen once. Sequenced input: FFPE minimally invasive lung adenocarcinoma tissue. These receptors were obtained from a person between 60 and 80 years old with lung adenocarcinoma. The CDR3 runs from the conserved cysteine through the conserved F or W. Each record gives: J gene, D gene, clone size, V gene, CDR3 protein, CDR3 DNA. D genes are given only for firm matches. Only part of the rows carry a size: once, few, many, or a class if the clone is expanded.

J: TRBJ2-6
D: NA
size: NA
V: TRBV29-1
CDR3: CSAGGGGSGANVLTF
DNA: TGCAGCGCAGGGGGAGGGGGCTCTGGGGCCAACGTCCTGACTTTC

J: TRBJ1-2
D: NA
size: NA
V: TRBV14
CDR3: CASSQVRSGANYGYTF
DNA: TGTGCCAGCAGCCAAGTTAGGTCGGGGGCGAACTATGGCTACACCTTC

J: TRBJ1-4
D: TRBD1
size: NA
V: TRBV6-6
CDR3: CASSYSRDRNEKLFF
DNA: TGTGCCAGCAGTTACTCGAGGGACAGGAATGAAAAACTGTTTTTT

J: TRBJ2-1
D: NA
size: once
V: TRBV10-2
CDR3: CASSDRQPSYNEQFF
DNA: TGCGCCAGCAGTGACCGACAGCCCTCCTACAATGAGCAGTTCTTC

J: TRBJ2-1
D: TRBD2
size: NA
V: TRBV7-2
CDR3: CASKTGGSYNEQFF
DNA: TGTGCCAGCAAAACGGGGGGCTCCTACAATGAGCAGTTCTTC

J: TRBJ2-1
D: NA
size: NA
V: TRBV18
CDR3: CASSPVQHNEQFF
DNA: TGTGCCAGCTCACCAGTTCAGCACAATGAGCAGTTCTTC

J: TRBJ1-2
D: NA
size: once
V: TRBV30
CDR3: CAWSGAAEGYTF
DNA: TGTGCCTGGAGCGGAGCGGCCGAGGGCTACACCTTC

J: TRBJ2-2
D: TRBD2
size: NA
V: TRBV4-2
CDR3: CASSQGTSDTGELFF
DNA: TGTGCCAGCAGCCAAGGGACTAGCGACACCGGGGAGCTGTTTTTT

J: TRBJ1-1
D: NA
size: NA
V: TRBV6-6
CDR3: CASSSPRNTEAFF
DNA: TGTGCCAGCAGTTCCCCCAGGAACACTGAAGCTTTCTTT

J: TRBJ1-2
D: TRBD1
size: NA
V: TRBV30
CDR3: CAWKYETGDYGYTF
DNA: TGTGCCTGGAAGTACGAGACAGGGGATTATGGCTACACCTTC

J: TRBJ2-7
D: NA
size: NA
V: TRBV7-2
CDR3: CASSPLPYEQYF
DNA: TGTGCCAGCAGCCCCCTCCCCTACGAGCAGTACTTC

J: TRBJ1-1
D: TRBD1
size: NA
V: TRBV19
CDR3: CASSPGTVDTEAFF
DNA: TGTGCCAGCAGTCCTGGGACAGTCGACACTGAAGCTTTCTTT

J: TRBJ1-2
D: NA
size: NA
V: TRBV6-4
CDR3: CASSGGEGYGYTF
DNA: TGTGCCAGCAGTGGAGGGGAGGGCTATGGCTACACCTTC

J: TRBJ2-7
D: TRBD2
size: NA
V: TRBV6-1
CDR3: CASSEWAGEFYEQYF
DNA: TGTGCCAGCAGTGAATGGGCGGGAGAGTTTTACGAGCAGTACTTC

J: TRBJ1-2
D: NA
size: NA
V: TRBV19
CDR3: CASSINRWDYGYTF
DNA: TGTGCCAGTAGTATAAACAGATGGGACTATGGCTACACCTTC

J: TRBJ2-5
D: NA
size: few
V: TRBV7-9
CDR3: CASSATTGETQYF
DNA: TGTGCCAGCAGCGCGACTACCGGAGAGACCCAGTACTTC

J: TRBJ2-5
D: NA
size: few
V: TRBV7-9
CDR3: CASSLASQETQYF
DNA: TGTGCCAGCAGCTTAGCCAGCCAAGAGACCCAGTACTTC

J: TRBJ1-5
D: TRBD1
size: NA
V: TRBV2
CDR3: CATSGGYNQPQHF
DNA: TGTGCCACCTCAGGGGGCTACAATCAGCCCCAGCATTTT

J: TRBJ2-4
D: NA
size: NA
V: TRBV30
CDR3: CAWSSLSGIKNIQYF
DNA: TGTGCCTGGAGTAGCCTTAGCGGAATTAAAAACATTCAGTACTTC

J: TRBJ2-7
D: NA
size: NA
V: TRBV19
CDR3: CASSPTFRVEQYF
DNA: TGTGCCAGTAGCCCGACTTTCAGGGTCGAGCAGTACTTC

J: TRBJ1-5
D: TRBD1
size: NA
V: TRBV19
CDR3: CASTGTGAGQPQHF
DNA: TGTGCCAGTACCGGGACAGGGGCGGGTCAGCCCCAGCATTTT

J: TRBJ2-7
D: NA
size: once
V: TRBV9
CDR3: CASSRDSGYEQYF
DNA: TGTGCCAGCAGCCGAGATAGCGGCTACGAGCAGTACTTC

J: TRBJ2-5
D: TRBD1
size: few
V: TRBV19
CDR3: CASSIDHTGGVETQYF
DNA: TGTGCCAGTAGTATTGACCACACAGGGGGCGTAGAGACCCAGTACTTC

J: TRBJ2-7
D: NA
size: NA
V: TRBV29-1
CDR3: CSAGGAGTTYEQYF
DNA: TGCAGCGCTGGGGGGGCAGGTACGACCTACGAGCAGTACTTC

J: TRBJ2-1
D: NA
size: once
V: TRBV11-3
CDR3: CASSLSGVYNEQFF
DNA: TGTGCCAGCAGCCTTAGCGGAGTTTACAATGAGCAGTTCTTC

J: TRBJ2-1
D: NA
size: NA
V: TRBV6-5
CDR3: CASSRDSAYNEQFF
DNA: TGTGCCAGCAGCCGGGACTCTGCCTACAATGAGCAGTTCTTC

J: TRBJ2-2
D: NA
size: NA
V: TRBV5-5
CDR3: CASSFSDTGELFF
DNA: TGTGCCAGCAGCTTCAGTGACACCGGGGAGCTGTTTTTT

J: TRBJ2-1
D: NA
size: once
V: TRBV19
CDR3: CASSIVRGARSYNEQFF
DNA: TGTGCCAGTAGTATAGTTCGGGGGGCCCGGTCCTACAATGAGCAGTTCTTC

J: TRBJ2-5
D: NA
size: NA
V: TRBV18
CDR3: CASSPKETQYF
DNA: TGTGCCAGCTCACCAAAAGAGACCCAGTACTTC

J: TRBJ1-2
D: TRBD1
size: few
V: TRBV19
CDR3: CASSIVTGANYGYTF
DNA: TGTGCCAGTAGTATAGTTACAGGGGCGAATTATGGCTACACCTTC

J: TRBJ1-6
D: TRBD1
size: NA
V: TRBV4-3
CDR3: CASSQKQGGGSPLHF
DNA: TGCGCCAGCAGCCAAAAACAGGGGGGAGGATCACCCCTCCACTTT

J: TRBJ1-4
D: NA
size: NA
V: TRBV28
CDR3: CASTIGGAGEKLFF
DNA: TGTGCCAGCACCATAGGGGGGGCTGGGGAAAAACTGTTTTTT

J: TRBJ2-2
D: NA
size: NA
V: TRBV9
CDR3: CASSVTSPEAEAGELFF
DNA: TGTGCCAGCAGCGTTACCTCCCCTGAGGCCGAGGCCGGGGAGCTGTTTTTT

J: TRBJ1-1
D: NA
size: NA
V: TRBV30
CDR3: CAWSTIINTEAFF
DNA: TGTGCCTGGAGTACGATAATTAACACTGAAGCTTTCTTT

J: TRBJ2-6
D: NA
size: NA
V: TRBV18
CDR3: CASSIWDSVPGANVLTF
DNA: TGTGCCAGCTCAATTTGGGACTCTGTCCCTGGGGCCAACGTCCTGACTTTC

J: TRBJ2-7
D: NA
size: few
V: TRBV2
CDR3: CASGRAAYEQYF
DNA: TGTGCCAGCGGAAGGGCCGCCTACGAGCAGTACTTC

J: TRBJ1-1
D: NA
size: NA
V: TRBV6-5
CDR3: CASSFALNTEAFF
DNA: TGTGCCAGCAGTTTCGCCCTAAACACTGAAGCTTTCTTT

J: TRBJ2-3
D: NA
size: NA
V: TRBV29-1
CDR3: CSVRKTGSTDTQYF
DNA: TGCAGCGTCCGAAAAACGGGTAGCACAGATACGCAGTATTTT

J: TRBJ1-1
D: TRBD1
size: NA
V: TRBV10-2
CDR3: CASRDTGAGNTEAFF
DNA: TGCGCCAGCAGGGATACAGGGGCGGGGAACACTGAAGCTTTCTTT

J: TRBJ2-5
D: TRBD1
size: NA
V: TRBV2
CDR3: CASRRDSQGTQYF
DNA: TGTGCCAGCCGCAGGGACAGCCAAGGGACCCAGTACTTC

J: TRBJ2-3
D: TRBD1
size: NA
V: TRBV29-1
CDR3: CSVPRTGGSNTQYF
DNA: TGCAGCGTTCCCAGGACAGGGGGCTCGAATACGCAGTATTTT

J: TRBJ2-2
D: NA
size: NA
V: TRBV20-1
CDR3: CSATSTGELFF
DNA: TGCAGTGCGACCAGCACCGGGGAGCTGTTTTTT

J: TRBJ2-6
D: TRBD1
size: few
V: TRBV19
CDR3: CASSLRTGDAGANVLTF
DNA: TGTGCCAGTAGCCTTAGGACAGGGGATGCTGGGGCCAACGTCCTGACTTTC

J: TRBJ1-1
D: TRBD1
size: NA
V: TRBV10-3
CDR3: CAISHGQGGRGDTEAFF
DNA: TGTGCCATCAGCCACGGACAGGGCGGTAGGGGAGACACTGAAGCTTTCTTT

J: TRBJ1-2
D: NA
size: NA
V: TRBV11-2
CDR3: CASSFGAGASYGYTF
DNA: TGTGCCAGCAGCTTTGGGGCAGGGGCATCCTATGGCTACACCTTC

J: TRBJ2-5
D: TRBD1
size: NA
V: TRBV19
CDR3: CASSAYDRVQETQYF
DNA: TGTGCCAGTAGTGCGTACGACAGGGTCCAAGAGACCCAGTACTTC

J: TRBJ2-1
D: NA
size: NA
V: TRBV6-1
CDR3: CASTRDSRSYNEQFF
DNA: TGTGCCAGCACCCGGGACTCCCGCTCCTACAATGAGCAGTTCTTC

J: TRBJ2-2
D: TRBD2
size: NA
V: TRBV9
CDR3: CASSPRTSGNTGELFF
DNA: TGTGCCAGCAGCCCGCGGACTAGCGGGAACACCGGGGAGCTGTTTTTT

J: TRBJ2-5
D: TRBD2
size: NA
V: TRBV27
CDR3: CASSFLTSGRADAQYF
DNA: TGTGCCAGCAGTTTCCTGACTAGCGGGAGGGCCGATGCCCAGTACTTC

J: TRBJ2-5
D: TRBD2
size: NA
V: TRBV5-4
CDR3: CASSLERGAQETQYF
DNA: TGTGCCAGCAGCTTGGAGCGGGGGGCCCAAGAGACCCAGTACTTC

J: TRBJ2-5
D: NA
size: NA
V: TRBV5-4
CDR3: CASSSKDIQETQYF
DNA: TGTGCCAGCAGCAGTAAGGACATACAAGAGACCCAGTACTTC